This is a list of T cell receptor beta chains from one sample in a study of cytomegalovirus exposure and HLA in healthy donors. Here immunoSEQ multiplex PCR was the method, and the copy in TCRdb shows in-frame clones only, minus some. Seen here are roughly 310,000 clones, roughly 86% observed once, and the top ten hold about 0.96%. The sequenced material came from PBMCs. All receptors derive from a man aged 30 to 39 in good health and CMV-seronegative. Each CDR3 is given with its conserved first and last residue. D genes are given only for firm matches. Clone size appears in some rows only: once, few, many, or a class for an expanded clone.

j_call: TRBJ2-7
v_call: TRBV27
clone_size: NA
d_call: NA
cdr3_nt: TGTGCCAGCAGGGATGGGCAGGGGTTCTACGAGCAGTACTTC
cdr3_aa: CASRDGQGFYEQYF

j_call: TRBJ1-5
v_call: TRBV15
clone_size: NA
d_call: NA
cdr3_nt: TGTGCCACCAGCAACGGGGTGGGGAATCAGCCCCAGCATTTT
cdr3_aa: CATSNGVGNQPQHF

j_call: TRBJ1-2
v_call: TRBV6-4
clone_size: NA
d_call: TRBD1
cdr3_nt: TGTGCCAGCAGCCCGGGACAGGGGGCTTATGTCTATGGCTACACCTTC
cdr3_aa: CASSPGQGAYVYGYTF

j_call: TRBJ1-4
v_call: TRBV5-6
clone_size: once
d_call: NA
cdr3_nt: TGTGCCAGCAGCCTTTACAGGGACGGCGGTGAAAAACTGTTTTTT
cdr3_aa: CASSLYRDGGEKLFF

j_call: TRBJ2-1
v_call: TRBV5-4
clone_size: NA
d_call: TRBD2
cdr3_nt: TGTGCCAGCAGTACTAGCGGGAATTACAATGAGCAGTTCTTC
cdr3_aa: CASSTSGNYNEQFF

j_call: TRBJ2-2
v_call: TRBV7-8
clone_size: NA
d_call: TRBD1
cdr3_nt: TGTGCCAGCATCACAGACAGGGGCTACACCGGGGAGCTGTTTTTT
cdr3_aa: CASITDRGYTGELFF

j_call: TRBJ1-6
v_call: TRBV10-3
clone_size: NA
d_call: NA
cdr3_nt: TGTGCCATCAGCCAGGGTAGTAATTCACCCCTCCACTTT
cdr3_aa: CAISQGSNSPLHF

j_call: TRBJ1-3
v_call: TRBV6-1
clone_size: few
d_call: NA
cdr3_nt: TGTGCCAGCAGTGAACGGAGAGGCCAGAGCTCTGGAAACACCATATATTTT
cdr3_aa: CASSERRGQSSGNTIYF

j_call: TRBJ1-6
v_call: TRBV9
clone_size: NA
d_call: NA
cdr3_nt: TGTGCCAGCAGCGTAGGCGAGCGCGGTTCACCCCTCCACTTT
cdr3_aa: CASSVGERGSPLHF

j_call: TRBJ2-5
v_call: TRBV2
clone_size: NA
d_call: TRBD2
cdr3_nt: TGTGCCAGCAGTATACTAGCGGGGGGGCGGGAGACCCAGTACTTC
cdr3_aa: CASSILAGGRETQYF

j_call: TRBJ1-1
v_call: TRBV7-9
clone_size: NA
d_call: NA
cdr3_nt: TGTGCCAGCACCTACATACAGGGTACTGAAGCTTTCTTT
cdr3_aa: CASTYIQGTEAFF

j_call: TRBJ2-7
v_call: TRBV27
clone_size: few
d_call: NA
cdr3_nt: TGTGCCAGCAGTTTAGAGGGTTACGAGCAGTACTTC
cdr3_aa: CASSLEGYEQYF

j_call: TRBJ2-1
v_call: TRBV27
clone_size: NA
d_call: TRBD2
cdr3_nt: TGTGCCAGCAGCCCCGGAGGGCTAGCGGGGGGGAATGAGCAGTTCTTC
cdr3_aa: CASSPGGLAGGNEQFF

j_call: TRBJ1-5
v_call: TRBV19
clone_size: NA
d_call: TRBD1
cdr3_nt: TGTGCCAGTAGTACCATAGGGACAGGGGACCAGCCCCAGCATTTT
cdr3_aa: CASSTIGTGDQPQHF

j_call: TRBJ1-2
v_call: TRBV9
clone_size: NA
d_call: NA
cdr3_nt: TGTGCCAGCAGCGTAGCTGGGGGACTCTGGGGCTACACCTTC
cdr3_aa: CASSVAGGLWGYTF

j_call: TRBJ2-1
v_call: TRBV11-2
clone_size: NA
d_call: NA
cdr3_nt: TGTGCCAGCAGCTTGAACCAGGTGAATGAGCAGTTCTTC
cdr3_aa: CASSLNQVNEQFF

j_call: TRBJ1-2
v_call: TRBV19
clone_size: NA
d_call: NA
cdr3_nt: TGTGCCACCTCTCATCTCCAGGCCGGCTATGGCTACACCTTC
cdr3_aa: CATSHLQAGYGYTF

j_call: TRBJ2-7
v_call: TRBV6-5
clone_size: NA
d_call: NA
cdr3_nt: TGTGCCAGCAGTGGCCCGGGACAAAGCTACGAGCAGTACTTC
cdr3_aa: CASSGPGQSYEQYF

j_call: TRBJ1-5
v_call: TRBV12-2
clone_size: NA
d_call: NA
cdr3_nt: TGTGCAAGTCGCCCCCCGGGACAGCCTAATCAGCCCCAGCATTTT
cdr3_aa: CASRPPGQPNQPQHF

j_call: TRBJ2-7
v_call: TRBV27
clone_size: NA
d_call: TRBD1
cdr3_nt: TGTGCCAGCAGTTTTGGGGGAAGGACAGGAAATGCCTACGAGCAGTACTTC
cdr3_aa: CASSFGGRTGNAYEQYF

j_call: TRBJ1-2
v_call: TRBV5-4
clone_size: NA
d_call: NA
cdr3_nt: TGTGCCAGCAGCCTAGGACAGAGGGTGTACACCTTC
cdr3_aa: CASSLGQRVYTF

j_call: TRBJ1-1
v_call: TRBV29-1
clone_size: few
d_call: TRBD1
cdr3_nt: TGCAGCGTTAGACAGGGGAACACTGAAGCTTTCTTT
cdr3_aa: CSVRQGNTEAFF

j_call: TRBJ1-2
v_call: TRBV7-6
clone_size: once
d_call: NA
cdr3_nt: TGTGCCAGCAGCTTAAATTCAGGGTGGGCTAACTATGGCTACACCTTC
cdr3_aa: CASSLNSGWANYGYTF

j_call: TRBJ2-3
v_call: TRBV6-6
clone_size: once
d_call: NA
cdr3_nt: TGTGCCAGCAGCCCCTCTAGCAGCACAGATACGCAGTATTTT
cdr3_aa: CASSPSSSTDTQYF

j_call: TRBJ2-5
v_call: TRBV2
clone_size: NA
d_call: NA
cdr3_nt: TGTGCCAGCAGTGAAGAAGCAGGAGGTTGGGAGACCCAGTACTTC
cdr3_aa: CASSEEAGGWETQYF

j_call: TRBJ1-2
v_call: TRBV6-1
clone_size: once
d_call: NA
cdr3_nt: TGTGCCAGCAGTGAAGGTTTTGGGGGGACTACCTTC
cdr3_aa: CASSEGFGGTTF

j_call: TRBJ1-1
v_call: TRBV5-1
clone_size: NA
d_call: TRBD1
cdr3_nt: TGCGCCAGCAGCTTAGGGACAGGGATGAACACTGAAGCTTTCTTT
cdr3_aa: CASSLGTGMNTEAFF

j_call: TRBJ1-1
v_call: TRBV5-1
clone_size: NA
d_call: NA
cdr3_nt: TGCGCCAGCAGCCCCTGGCGATCGGGGAACACTGAAGCTTTCTTT
cdr3_aa: CASSPWRSGNTEAFF

j_call: TRBJ1-2
v_call: TRBV5-4
clone_size: few
d_call: NA
cdr3_nt: TGTGCCAGCAGCTTGGGGGAGGCTTATGGCTACACCTTC
cdr3_aa: CASSLGEAYGYTF

j_call: TRBJ2-7
v_call: TRBV7-9
clone_size: NA
d_call: TRBD1
cdr3_nt: TGTGCCAGCAGCTCCGGGACAGGGGGCGTCTACGAGCAGTACTTC
cdr3_aa: CASSSGTGGVYEQYF

j_call: TRBJ1-2
v_call: TRBV6-6
clone_size: NA
d_call: NA
cdr3_nt: TGTGCCAGCAGTAGGCAGGACAGTAACTATGGCTACACCTTC
cdr3_aa: CASSRQDSNYGYTF

j_call: TRBJ1-5
v_call: TRBV5-8
clone_size: NA
d_call: NA
cdr3_nt: TGTGCCAGCAGCCTCAACACCAATCAGCCCCAGCATTTT
cdr3_aa: CASSLNTNQPQHF

j_call: TRBJ1-1
v_call: TRBV29-1
clone_size: once
d_call: TRBD1
cdr3_nt: TGCAGCGTTTTGGACAGGGGCCTATTGGCCCATACTGAAGCTTTCTTT
cdr3_aa: CSVLDRGLLAHTEAFF

j_call: TRBJ2-7
v_call: TRBV19
clone_size: NA
d_call: TRBD1
cdr3_nt: TGTGCCAGTAGTCCCCCGGGACAGCCCATCTACGAGCAGTACTTC
cdr3_aa: CASSPPGQPIYEQYF

j_call: TRBJ1-5
v_call: TRBV18
clone_size: NA
d_call: TRBD1
cdr3_nt: TGTGCCAGCTCACCACTCGGACAGGGGGATTTACAGCCCCAGCATTTT
cdr3_aa: CASSPLGQGDLQPQHF

j_call: TRBJ1-6
v_call: TRBV14
clone_size: NA
d_call: NA
cdr3_nt: TGTGCCAGCAGCCGAGACTTCTATAATTCACCCCTCCACTTT
cdr3_aa: CASSRDFYNSPLHF

j_call: TRBJ1-6
v_call: TRBV27
clone_size: NA
d_call: TRBD1
cdr3_nt: TGTGCCAGCAGTTACGGACAGGGAGGTAATTCACCCCTCCACTTT
cdr3_aa: CASSYGQGGNSPLHF

j_call: TRBJ2-3
v_call: TRBV10-1
clone_size: NA
d_call: TRBD1
cdr3_nt: TGCGCCAGCAAAGACAGGGGGAGCACAGATACGCAGTATTTT
cdr3_aa: CASKDRGSTDTQYF

j_call: TRBJ1-1
v_call: TRBV19
clone_size: NA
d_call: TRBD1
cdr3_nt: TGTGCCAGTAGGGGGACAGCGAACACTGAAGCTTTCTTT
cdr3_aa: CASRGTANTEAFF

j_call: TRBJ2-1
v_call: TRBV29-1
clone_size: NA
d_call: TRBD1
cdr3_nt: TGCAGCCCGAAGACAGGGTACAATGAGCAGTTCTTC
cdr3_aa: CSPKTGYNEQFF

j_call: TRBJ2-2
v_call: TRBV15
clone_size: NA
d_call: NA
cdr3_nt: TGTGCCACCAGCAGAGATTCTAGTAGTCAGAGGGAGCTGTTTTTT
cdr3_aa: CATSRDSSSQRELFF

j_call: TRBJ1-1
v_call: TRBV7-9
clone_size: once
d_call: NA
cdr3_nt: TGTGCCAGCAGCTTTCTCACTGAAGCTTTCTTT
cdr3_aa: CASSFLTEAFF

j_call: TRBJ1-5
v_call: TRBV13
clone_size: NA
d_call: TRBD1
cdr3_nt: TGTGCCAGCAGCTACTCCTTGGACAGGTCGAGCAATCAGCCCCAGCATTTT
cdr3_aa: CASSYSLDRSSNQPQHF

j_call: TRBJ1-1
v_call: TRBV7-9
clone_size: NA
d_call: TRBD1
cdr3_nt: TGTGCCAGCAGCTTAACTGGAACAGGGGGCATGACTTTCTTT
cdr3_aa: CASSLTGTGGMTFF

j_call: TRBJ1-3
v_call: TRBV4-1
clone_size: few
d_call: NA
cdr3_nt: TGCGCCAGCAGCCAAGCCCAGGGGACCTCTGGAAACACCATATATTTT
cdr3_aa: CASSQAQGTSGNTIYF

j_call: TRBJ2-3
v_call: TRBV6-1
clone_size: once
d_call: TRBD2
cdr3_nt: TGTGCCAGCAGTGAACGGGGGGGGAATAGAGATACGCAGTATTTT
cdr3_aa: CASSERGGNRDTQYF

j_call: TRBJ1-2
v_call: TRBV5-4
clone_size: NA
d_call: TRBD1
cdr3_nt: TGTGCCAGCAGACCCGGACAGGGTGGTGGAGGCTACACCTTC
cdr3_aa: CASRPGQGGGGYTF

j_call: TRBJ2-7
v_call: TRBV18
clone_size: NA
d_call: TRBD1
cdr3_nt: TGTGCCAGCTCACCCCTGGGACAGGGTAACAACGAGCAGTACTTC
cdr3_aa: CASSPLGQGNNEQYF

j_call: TRBJ1-2
v_call: TRBV9
clone_size: NA
d_call: TRBD1
cdr3_nt: TGTGCCAGCAGCGGGACAGGGGCCGAATACTATGGCTACACCTTC
cdr3_aa: CASSGTGAEYYGYTF

j_call: TRBJ1-1
v_call: TRBV18
clone_size: NA
d_call: TRBD1
cdr3_nt: TGTGCCAGCTCACCACATGCGACAGGGCGTGAAGCTTTCTTT
cdr3_aa: CASSPHATGREAFF

j_call: TRBJ1-2
v_call: TRBV5-1
clone_size: NA
d_call: NA
cdr3_nt: TGCGCCAGCAGCTTGTTGTTGTCGGAGGATGGCTACACCTTC
cdr3_aa: CASSLLLSEDGYTF

j_call: TRBJ2-5
v_call: TRBV6-5
clone_size: NA
d_call: NA
cdr3_nt: TGTGCCAGCAGCCACGGGGAGACCCAGTACTTC
cdr3_aa: CASSHGETQYF

j_call: TRBJ1-1
v_call: TRBV15
clone_size: NA
d_call: NA
cdr3_nt: TGTGCCACCAGCCGCTGGGGGGATACTGAAGCTTTCTTT
cdr3_aa: CATSRWGDTEAFF